These T cell receptor beta chains were read from a single sample in a study of T cells in Graves' hyperthyroidism and ophthalmopathy. Each CDR3 protein gets one entry after TCRdb re-called the multiplex PCR reads with MiXCR. Here the sample spans about 640,000 distinct CDR3 sequences, 14% being singletons. Sequencing input: blood. These receptors all stem from a woman aged 45 to 65 with Graves' ophthalmopathy. The conserved cysteine and the conserved F or W are not part of the CDR3 here. D genes are given only for firm matches.

J: TRBJ2-3
D: TRBD1
V: TRBV6-1
CDR3: ASDMDRVRDTQY

J: TRBJ1-4
D: NA
V: TRBV28
CDR3: ASNRGMGEKLF

J: TRBJ2-3
D: TRBD2
V: TRBV4-2
CDR3: ASSQVRLADSTDTQY

J: TRBJ1-5
D: NA
V: TRBV28
CDR3: ASSHSRETNQPQH

J: TRBJ2-7
D: NA
V: TRBV16
CDR3: ASSQSKGGGPWEQY

J: TRBJ2-3
D: TRBD2
V: TRBV28
CDR3: ASEIGLAGVKDTQY

J: TRBJ2-2
D: NA
V: TRBV4-2
CDR3: ASSQGTRVTGELF

J: TRBJ1-1
D: TRBD1
V: TRBV28
CDR3: ASSPYRGKMNTEAF

J: TRBJ2-5
D: NA
V: TRBV24-1
CDR3: ATRDSRQETQY

J: TRBJ2-1
D: NA
V: TRBV7-2
CDR3: ASSVTGSGFDEQF

J: TRBJ2-2
D: NA
V: TRBV5-8
CDR3: ASSHGRVNTGELF

J: TRBJ1-2
D: NA
V: TRBV30
CDR3: AWSGQTYGYT

J: TRBJ2-3
D: NA
V: TRBV2
CDR3: ASSDVRSDTQY

J: TRBJ2-2
D: TRBD2
V: TRBV29-1
CDR3: NVEPSGIAGELF

J: TRBJ2-7
D: NA
V: TRBV6-1
CDR3: ACWGGGYEQY

J: TRBJ1-2
D: NA
V: TRBV19
CDR3: ASHPRDRNYGYT

J: TRBJ2-1
D: NA
V: TRBV24-1
CDR3: ATSDRDRRHDNEQF

J: TRBJ2-1
D: TRBD2
V: TRBV15
CDR3: ATSRVSGRAWYEQF

J: TRBJ2-2
D: NA
V: TRBV5-1
CDR3: ASSLAMTEELF

J: TRBJ1-5
D: TRBD1
V: TRBV9
CDR3: ASSVEAGGPQPQH

J: TRBJ2-7
D: TRBD2
V: TRBV27
CDR3: ASSFSAPSGGDTYEQY

J: TRBJ2-1
D: NA
V: TRBV24-1
CDR3: ATSDRGSNEQF

J: TRBJ2-2
D: NA
V: TRBV4-3
CDR3: ASSPADATGELF

J: TRBJ1-1
D: NA
V: TRBV11-3
CDR3: ASSLDRARNTEAF

J: TRBJ2-7
D: TRBD1
V: TRBV7-8
CDR3: ASSHPDRRNEQY

J: TRBJ2-1
D: TRBD2
V: TRBV12-3/TRBV12-4
CDR3: ASTKRASGVYEQF

J: TRBJ1-4
D: TRBD1
V: TRBV12-3/TRBV12-4
CDR3: ASSSQNRGDREKLF